The clone carrying this T cell receptor (beta chain) was recorded many times. The sample is drawn from a study of naive and memory T cell subsets. The CDR3 sequence is 18 residues long. CDR1 and CDR2 from the germline V gene are KGHSH and LQKENI. Unmatched junction bases numbered 12, after V lost 3 bases and J lost 7 bases. For blood and skin samples, reverse transcription used TCR alpha and beta constant primers. TCRdb redid the calling of the 5' RACE reads with MiXCR, one entry per CDR3 protein. The sample includes tens of thousands of distinct CDR3 sequences, approximately 3.9% of them seen just once. Whole blood, 2.5 ml, came from adult healthy volunteers. An oligonucleotide containing a UMI was ligated to the 3' end of TCR cDNA.

V gene TRBV18 combines with J gene TRBJ2-1, with TRBD2 matching over 13 bases. This clonotype originated in a male donor in good health. The CDR3 loop reads CASSPGAGLAGVVNEQFF. Written as DNA, the CDR3 is TGTGCCAGCTCACCGGGTGCAGGACTAGCGGGAGTGGTTAATGAGCAGTTCTTC.